This TCR beta chain was captured by sequencing in a study of T cell responses to AZD1222 COVID-19 vaccine. For the study at large: Pooled in the analysis were second doses at about 4 or about 12 weeks. General observations from the study: At study baseline, merely more than 5 AZD1222 recipients were seropositive. Spike-spanning, vaccine-associated CD4 TCRs were dominant at 160-218 and 743-854. Reportedly, nearly half the spike-specific TCRs target unmutated variant regions.

About this clone: Its antigen is unknown. The junction departs from germline at one end; a sequencing error may be responsible.

The CDR3 loop spans 15 amino acids. The V gene's germline CDR1 is SSHAT and CDR2 FNYEAQ (reference sequence). Generated by immunoSEQ multiplex PCR, the TCRdb table keeps only in-frame clones and is missing some. Found here are about 130,000 clones, approximately 85% of them singletons; the top ten hold approximately 1.6%. Sequencing was performed on peripheral blood, taken on day 0 of AZD1222 vaccination. The source is an adult in good health. The chain employs TRBV7-7 and TRBJ2-2, with 7 bases matching TRBD1. CDR3 sequence reads: CASSPMGQPGGELFF. The CDR3 nucleotides are TGTGCTAGCAGTCCCATGGGACAGCCCGGGGGGGAGCTGTTTTTT.